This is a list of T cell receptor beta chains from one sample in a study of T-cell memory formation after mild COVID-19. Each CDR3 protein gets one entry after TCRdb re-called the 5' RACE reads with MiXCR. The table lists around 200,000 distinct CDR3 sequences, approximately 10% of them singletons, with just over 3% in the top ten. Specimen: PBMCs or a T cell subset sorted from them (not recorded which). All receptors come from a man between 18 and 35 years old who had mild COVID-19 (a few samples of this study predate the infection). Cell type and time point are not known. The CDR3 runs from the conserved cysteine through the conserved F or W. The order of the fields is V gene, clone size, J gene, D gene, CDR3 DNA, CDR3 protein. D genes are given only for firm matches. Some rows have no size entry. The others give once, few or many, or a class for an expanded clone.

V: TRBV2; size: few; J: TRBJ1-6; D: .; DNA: TGTGCCAGCAGTCAGAACTTGGGAAGGGGGACACCCCTCCACTTT; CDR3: CASSQNLGRGTPLHF
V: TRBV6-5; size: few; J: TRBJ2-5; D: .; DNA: TGTGCCAGCAAGGGCAGGGAGGAGACCCAGTACTTC; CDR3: CASKGREETQYF
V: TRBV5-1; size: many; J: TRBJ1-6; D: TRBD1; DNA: TGCGCCAGCAGCTGGGGACAGGGTGGCTCCTATAATTCACCCCTCCACTTT; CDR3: CASSWGQGGSYNSPLHF
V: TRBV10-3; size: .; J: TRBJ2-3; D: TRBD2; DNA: TGTGCCATCGGGCCTAGCGGGCCCACAGATACGCAGTATTTT; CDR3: CAIGPSGPTDTQYF
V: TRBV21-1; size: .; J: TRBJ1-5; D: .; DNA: TGTGCCAGCAGCAAAAGGCCCCGTAAGCTCTATCAGCCCCAGCATTTT; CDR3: CASSKRPRKLYQPQHF
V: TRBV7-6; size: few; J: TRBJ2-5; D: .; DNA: TGTGCCAGCAGCTTATCTAGAGAAGAGACCCAGTACTTC; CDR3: CASSLSREETQYF
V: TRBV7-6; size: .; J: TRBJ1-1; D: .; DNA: TGTGCCAGTCAGGGACACCAGAACACTGAAGCTTTCTTT; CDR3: CASQGHQNTEAFF
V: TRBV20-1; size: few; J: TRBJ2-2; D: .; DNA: TGCAGTGCTAGAGATCCCAGGGCTGGGACCGGGGAGCTGTTTTTT; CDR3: CSARDPRAGTGELFF
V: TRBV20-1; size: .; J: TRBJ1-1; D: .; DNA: TGCAGTGCTGTGGGGGGGTCGGGCACTGAAGCTTTCTTT; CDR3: CSAVGGSGTEAFF
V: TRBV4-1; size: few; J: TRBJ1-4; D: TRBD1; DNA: TGCGCCAGCAGCCAACCGGGACAGCACAATGAAAAACTGTTTTTT; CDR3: CASSQPGQHNEKLFF
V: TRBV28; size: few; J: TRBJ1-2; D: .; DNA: TGTGCCAGCAGAGGCCCCTACGATGGCTACACCTTC; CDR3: CASRGPYDGYTF
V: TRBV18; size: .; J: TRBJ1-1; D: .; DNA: TGTGCCAGCTCACCGATCCGACAGGCTGTAGCTTTCTTT; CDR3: CASSPIRQAVAFF